The TCR beta chain described here comes from a study of cytomegalovirus exposure and HLA in healthy donors. Study in general: An early data release held tens of millions of unique TCRs from HLA-typed donors.

This clone turned up a few times. Its antigen is undetermined. Between the trimmed V and J ends, which lost 5 bases and 5 bases, there was a span of 15 bases. The germline V gene has CDR1 SEHNR and CDR2 FQNEAQ (reference sequence). This CDR3 is 14 amino acids long. Both 60 Vbeta primers and 13 Jbeta primers went into the PCR. The assay was immunoSEQ multiplex PCR, and TCRdb's table has in-frame clones only and misses some. Among fewer than 250,000 clones listed, about four fifths were seen once. General observations from the study: A previous analysis found most TCR beta V segments productive roughly 87% or roughly 30% of the time. According to a later analysis, donors in an Asian-associated ancestry cluster reportedly had fewer N-insertions than the 666-donor mean. The authors judged a highly shared variant cluster likely a sequencing artifact.

Sequenced: PBMCs. This chain links TRBV7-9 with TRBJ1-1; D ambiguous. This clonotype originated in a middle-aged man in good health and CMV-seropositive. The CDR3 protein is CASSAPGLGTEAFF. CDR3 DNA: TGTGCCAGCAGCGCACCAGGCCTTGGGACTGAAGCTTTCTTT.